Listed below are T cell receptor beta chains from one sample, sequenced in a study of T cell changes during pregnancy in multiple sclerosis. TCRdb's copy holds only in-frame clones and misses some; the assay was immunoSEQ multiplex PCR. Here the sample spans just under 80,000 clones, around 95% being singletons. Sequences were derived from peripheral blood, sampled in the second trimester of pregnancy. All receptors come from a female donor in good health, enrolled as a control in a pregnancy study. Both conserved end residues are part of each CDR3. A D gene is named only where the DNA matches it firmly. Clone size is stated in some rows and not others, as once, few, many or a class when expanded.

CDR3 DNA: TGTGCCAGTCTGGGCCCTTTGGACTATGGCTACACCTTC; CDR3 protein: CASLGPLDYGYTF; J gene: TRBJ1-2; V gene: TRBV19; clone size: NA; D gene: NA; CDR3 length: 13
CDR3 DNA: TGCGCCAGCAGCTTGGAAGCGGGGGGCCACAATGAGCAGTTCTTC; CDR3 protein: CASSLEAGGHNEQFF; J gene: TRBJ2-1; V gene: TRBV5-1; clone size: NA; D gene: TRBD2; CDR3 length: 15
CDR3 DNA: TGCGCCAGCAGCTTGGGACAGGGGAGATCGGAGGCTTTCTTT; CDR3 protein: CASSLGQGRSEAFF; J gene: TRBJ1-1; V gene: TRBV5-1; clone size: NA; D gene: TRBD1; CDR3 length: 14
CDR3 DNA: TGCAGCGTTGAACAGGATGATGAAAAACTGTTTTTT; CDR3 protein: CSVEQDDEKLFF; J gene: TRBJ1-4; V gene: TRBV29-1; clone size: NA; D gene: NA; CDR3 length: 12
CDR3 DNA: TGTGCCAGCAGCGTAGCGGAGGGCAACTATGGCTACACCTTC; CDR3 protein: CASSVAEGNYGYTF; J gene: TRBJ1-2; V gene: TRBV9; clone size: NA; D gene: NA; CDR3 length: 14
CDR3 DNA: TGTGCCAGCAGCTTAAGCCCCGGGACAGGCTCCTACGAGCAGTACTTC; CDR3 protein: CASSLSPGTGSYEQYF; J gene: TRBJ2-7; V gene: TRBV7-3; clone size: NA; D gene: TRBD1; CDR3 length: 16
CDR3 DNA: TGTGCCAGCAGCTTGGGGGCAGACCGATATAGCAATCAGCCCCAGCATTTT; CDR3 protein: CASSLGADRYSNQPQHF; J gene: TRBJ1-5; V gene: TRBV5-8; clone size: NA; D gene: NA; CDR3 length: 17
CDR3 DNA: TGCGCCAGCAGCCCCCAGGGGAACACCGGGGAGCTGTTTTTT; CDR3 protein: CASSPQGNTGELFF; J gene: TRBJ2-2; V gene: TRBV5-1; clone size: NA; D gene: NA; CDR3 length: 14
CDR3 DNA: TGTGCCAGTAGCTTAGCGGGGACTAGCACAGATACGCAGTATTTT; CDR3 protein: CASSLAGTSTDTQYF; J gene: TRBJ2-3; V gene: TRBV19; clone size: NA; D gene: TRBD2; CDR3 length: 15
CDR3 DNA: TGTGCCTGGAGTGTACTATCGTCGGGGGGGGAGACCCAGTACTTC; CDR3 protein: CAWSVLSSGGETQYF; J gene: TRBJ2-5; V gene: TRBV30; clone size: NA; D gene: TRBD2; CDR3 length: 15
CDR3 DNA: TGTGCCAGCAGTGATCGGGGCAGGGGGTGGTCAAATACGCAGTATTTT; CDR3 protein: CASSDRGRGWSNTQYF; J gene: TRBJ2-3; V gene: TRBV6-1; clone size: NA; D gene: TRBD1; CDR3 length: 16
CDR3 DNA: TGTGCCAGCAGCTTAAAGGGCAGGGGTGCTGGAAACACCATATATTTT; CDR3 protein: CASSLKGRGAGNTIYF; J gene: TRBJ1-3; V gene: TRBV13; clone size: NA; D gene: NA; CDR3 length: 16
CDR3 DNA: TGTGCCAGCAGTTCCAGACAGGAACCTAATGAAAAACTGTTTTTT; CDR3 protein: CASSSRQEPNEKLFF; J gene: TRBJ1-4; V gene: TRBV6-6; clone size: NA; D gene: NA; CDR3 length: 15
CDR3 DNA: TGTGCCAGTAGTTTGGCCGAGGGCGTATCAAACACCGGGGAGCTGTTTTTT; CDR3 protein: CASSLAEGVSNTGELFF; J gene: TRBJ2-2; V gene: TRBV19; clone size: NA; D gene: NA; CDR3 length: 17
CDR3 DNA: TGTGCCAGTATCATGGACAGGGCGCGATCTGAAGCTTTCTTT; CDR3 protein: CASIMDRARSEAFF; J gene: TRBJ1-1; V gene: TRBV19; clone size: NA; D gene: TRBD1; CDR3 length: 14
CDR3 DNA: TGTGCCAGCAGTGGTCTAGCGGGGAGCACAGATACGCAGTATTTT; CDR3 protein: CASSGLAGSTDTQYF; J gene: TRBJ2-3; V gene: TRBV2; clone size: NA; D gene: TRBD2; CDR3 length: 15
CDR3 DNA: TGTGCCAGCAGTTACAGGGGCGGGAGCTCCTACGAGCAGTACTTC; CDR3 protein: CASSYRGGSSYEQYF; J gene: TRBJ2-7; V gene: TRBV6-5; clone size: NA; D gene: TRBD2; CDR3 length: 15
CDR3 DNA: TGTGCCAGCAGCCCATCCTTGACAGGGGGGGACTATGGCTACACCTTC; CDR3 protein: CASSPSLTGGDYGYTF; J gene: TRBJ1-2; V gene: TRBV4-2; clone size: NA; D gene: TRBD1; CDR3 length: 16
CDR3 DNA: TGTGCCACCCCGGACAGGGGGCTAGACTATGGCTACACCTTC; CDR3 protein: CATPDRGLDYGYTF; J gene: TRBJ1-2; V gene: TRBV28; clone size: NA; D gene: TRBD1; CDR3 length: 14
CDR3 DNA: TGTGCCAGCAGCCCAGGGGCCAGCACAGATACGCAGTATTTT; CDR3 protein: CASSPGASTDTQYF; J gene: TRBJ2-3; V gene: TRBV7-6; clone size: NA; D gene: NA; CDR3 length: 14
CDR3 DNA: TGTGCCAGCAGTACACAGCGGGGGGGCCGCCCAGATACGCAGTATTTT; CDR3 protein: CASSTQRGGRPDTQYF; J gene: TRBJ2-3; V gene: TRBV27; clone size: NA; D gene: TRBD2; CDR3 length: 16
CDR3 DNA: TGCGCCAGCAGCCAAGATATGGGGGGGAGGAACACCGGGGAGCTGTTTTTT; CDR3 protein: CASSQDMGGRNTGELFF; J gene: TRBJ2-2; V gene: TRBV4-3; clone size: once; D gene: TRBD2; CDR3 length: 17
CDR3 DNA: TGTGCCAGCAGACTAGCGGGGACTACGGAGACCCAGTACTTC; CDR3 protein: CASRLAGTTETQYF; J gene: TRBJ2-5; V gene: TRBV2; clone size: NA; D gene: TRBD2; CDR3 length: 14
CDR3 DNA: TGTGCCAGCGGTTCACCCGGTCAGCCCCAGCATTTT; CDR3 protein: CASGSPGQPQHF; J gene: TRBJ1-5; V gene: TRBV6-5; clone size: NA; D gene: NA; CDR3 length: 12
CDR3 DNA: TGTGCCAGCAGCGTAGGCAGGGGAATCTATGGCTACACCTTC; CDR3 protein: CASSVGRGIYGYTF; J gene: TRBJ1-2; V gene: TRBV9; clone size: NA; D gene: NA; CDR3 length: 14
CDR3 DNA: TGTGCCAGCAGCCTCAGCTCTGGGGCCAACGTCCTGACTTTC; CDR3 protein: CASSLSSGANVLTF; J gene: TRBJ2-6; V gene: TRBV7-3; clone size: NA; D gene: NA; CDR3 length: 14
CDR3 DNA: TGCGCCAGCAGCTTGGGGGACAGGAGTTACAATGAGCAGTTCTTC; CDR3 protein: CASSLGDRSYNEQFF; J gene: TRBJ2-1; V gene: TRBV5-1; clone size: NA; D gene: TRBD1; CDR3 length: 15
CDR3 DNA: TGTGCCAGCAGCGACTTGAGTGGCACAGATACGCAGTATTTT; CDR3 protein: CASSDLSGTDTQYF; J gene: TRBJ2-3; V gene: TRBV2; clone size: NA; D gene: NA; CDR3 length: 14
CDR3 DNA: TGTGCCAGTAGTATCTCCCAGGATTATGAAAAACTGTTTTTT; CDR3 protein: CASSISQDYEKLFF; J gene: TRBJ1-4; V gene: TRBV19; clone size: NA; D gene: NA; CDR3 length: 14
CDR3 DNA: TGTGCCAGCAGCTTAAGAGCGGAGATAGATACGCAGTATTTT; CDR3 protein: CASSLRAEIDTQYF; J gene: TRBJ2-3; V gene: TRBV13; clone size: NA; D gene: NA; CDR3 length: 14
CDR3 DNA: TGTGCCACCAGCAGACTCTTGGGGACCGGGACTAGCCGAAATACGCAGTATTTT; CDR3 protein: CATSRLLGTGTSRNTQYF; J gene: TRBJ2-3; V gene: TRBV15; clone size: NA; D gene: TRBD2; CDR3 length: 18
CDR3 DNA: TGTGCCAGTAGCAGAGGTGACTCTGGGGCCAACGTCCTGACTTTC; CDR3 protein: CASSRGDSGANVLTF; J gene: TRBJ2-6; V gene: TRBV19; clone size: NA; D gene: NA; CDR3 length: 15
CDR3 DNA: TGTGCCAGTAGAATGACAGGGGGCGATGAAAAACTGTTTTTT; CDR3 protein: CASRMTGGDEKLFF; J gene: TRBJ1-4; V gene: TRBV19; clone size: NA; D gene: TRBD1; CDR3 length: 14
CDR3 DNA: TGTGCCTGGAGAAGAGAAATGAACACTGAAGCTTTCTTT; CDR3 protein: CAWRREMNTEAFF; J gene: TRBJ1-1; V gene: TRBV30; clone size: NA; D gene: NA; CDR3 length: 13
CDR3 DNA: TGTGCCAGCAGCGGTCGGGCTCCGAGGGATGATGAGCAGTTCTTC; CDR3 protein: CASSGRAPRDDEQFF; J gene: TRBJ2-1; V gene: TRBV9; clone size: NA; D gene: NA; CDR3 length: 15
CDR3 DNA: TGTGCCAGCAGCTCGGGACAGGGGAGGGAGACCCAGTACTTC; CDR3 protein: CASSSGQGRETQYF; J gene: TRBJ2-5; V gene: TRBV5-5; clone size: once; D gene: TRBD1; CDR3 length: 14
CDR3 DNA: TGTGCCAGCAGCTTCGGGGGGTTCAATGAGCAGTTCTTC; CDR3 protein: CASSFGGFNEQFF; J gene: TRBJ2-1; V gene: TRBV7-2; clone size: NA; D gene: TRBD2; CDR3 length: 13
CDR3 DNA: TGTGCCAGCAGCTCCCTCCTCACCAGCGGGGGCTACGGAGCGGAGACCCAGTACTTC; CDR3 protein: CASSSLLTSGGYGAETQYF; J gene: TRBJ2-5; V gene: TRBV7-9; clone size: NA; D gene: TRBD2; CDR3 length: 19
CDR3 DNA: TGTGCCAGTAGTATAGAGGGTAGAGGACAGTATGGCTACACCTTC; CDR3 protein: CASSIEGRGQYGYTF; J gene: TRBJ1-2; V gene: TRBV19; clone size: once; D gene: NA; CDR3 length: 15
CDR3 DNA: TGTGCCTGGAGTGCGACAGGTAATCAGCCCCAGCATTTT; CDR3 protein: CAWSATGNQPQHF; J gene: TRBJ1-5; V gene: TRBV30; clone size: NA; D gene: NA; CDR3 length: 13
CDR3 DNA: TGTGCCCTCACTCTCAGGGGTTGGAACACTGAAGCTTTCTTT; CDR3 protein: CALTLRGWNTEAFF; J gene: TRBJ1-1; V gene: TRBV30; clone size: NA; D gene: NA; CDR3 length: 14